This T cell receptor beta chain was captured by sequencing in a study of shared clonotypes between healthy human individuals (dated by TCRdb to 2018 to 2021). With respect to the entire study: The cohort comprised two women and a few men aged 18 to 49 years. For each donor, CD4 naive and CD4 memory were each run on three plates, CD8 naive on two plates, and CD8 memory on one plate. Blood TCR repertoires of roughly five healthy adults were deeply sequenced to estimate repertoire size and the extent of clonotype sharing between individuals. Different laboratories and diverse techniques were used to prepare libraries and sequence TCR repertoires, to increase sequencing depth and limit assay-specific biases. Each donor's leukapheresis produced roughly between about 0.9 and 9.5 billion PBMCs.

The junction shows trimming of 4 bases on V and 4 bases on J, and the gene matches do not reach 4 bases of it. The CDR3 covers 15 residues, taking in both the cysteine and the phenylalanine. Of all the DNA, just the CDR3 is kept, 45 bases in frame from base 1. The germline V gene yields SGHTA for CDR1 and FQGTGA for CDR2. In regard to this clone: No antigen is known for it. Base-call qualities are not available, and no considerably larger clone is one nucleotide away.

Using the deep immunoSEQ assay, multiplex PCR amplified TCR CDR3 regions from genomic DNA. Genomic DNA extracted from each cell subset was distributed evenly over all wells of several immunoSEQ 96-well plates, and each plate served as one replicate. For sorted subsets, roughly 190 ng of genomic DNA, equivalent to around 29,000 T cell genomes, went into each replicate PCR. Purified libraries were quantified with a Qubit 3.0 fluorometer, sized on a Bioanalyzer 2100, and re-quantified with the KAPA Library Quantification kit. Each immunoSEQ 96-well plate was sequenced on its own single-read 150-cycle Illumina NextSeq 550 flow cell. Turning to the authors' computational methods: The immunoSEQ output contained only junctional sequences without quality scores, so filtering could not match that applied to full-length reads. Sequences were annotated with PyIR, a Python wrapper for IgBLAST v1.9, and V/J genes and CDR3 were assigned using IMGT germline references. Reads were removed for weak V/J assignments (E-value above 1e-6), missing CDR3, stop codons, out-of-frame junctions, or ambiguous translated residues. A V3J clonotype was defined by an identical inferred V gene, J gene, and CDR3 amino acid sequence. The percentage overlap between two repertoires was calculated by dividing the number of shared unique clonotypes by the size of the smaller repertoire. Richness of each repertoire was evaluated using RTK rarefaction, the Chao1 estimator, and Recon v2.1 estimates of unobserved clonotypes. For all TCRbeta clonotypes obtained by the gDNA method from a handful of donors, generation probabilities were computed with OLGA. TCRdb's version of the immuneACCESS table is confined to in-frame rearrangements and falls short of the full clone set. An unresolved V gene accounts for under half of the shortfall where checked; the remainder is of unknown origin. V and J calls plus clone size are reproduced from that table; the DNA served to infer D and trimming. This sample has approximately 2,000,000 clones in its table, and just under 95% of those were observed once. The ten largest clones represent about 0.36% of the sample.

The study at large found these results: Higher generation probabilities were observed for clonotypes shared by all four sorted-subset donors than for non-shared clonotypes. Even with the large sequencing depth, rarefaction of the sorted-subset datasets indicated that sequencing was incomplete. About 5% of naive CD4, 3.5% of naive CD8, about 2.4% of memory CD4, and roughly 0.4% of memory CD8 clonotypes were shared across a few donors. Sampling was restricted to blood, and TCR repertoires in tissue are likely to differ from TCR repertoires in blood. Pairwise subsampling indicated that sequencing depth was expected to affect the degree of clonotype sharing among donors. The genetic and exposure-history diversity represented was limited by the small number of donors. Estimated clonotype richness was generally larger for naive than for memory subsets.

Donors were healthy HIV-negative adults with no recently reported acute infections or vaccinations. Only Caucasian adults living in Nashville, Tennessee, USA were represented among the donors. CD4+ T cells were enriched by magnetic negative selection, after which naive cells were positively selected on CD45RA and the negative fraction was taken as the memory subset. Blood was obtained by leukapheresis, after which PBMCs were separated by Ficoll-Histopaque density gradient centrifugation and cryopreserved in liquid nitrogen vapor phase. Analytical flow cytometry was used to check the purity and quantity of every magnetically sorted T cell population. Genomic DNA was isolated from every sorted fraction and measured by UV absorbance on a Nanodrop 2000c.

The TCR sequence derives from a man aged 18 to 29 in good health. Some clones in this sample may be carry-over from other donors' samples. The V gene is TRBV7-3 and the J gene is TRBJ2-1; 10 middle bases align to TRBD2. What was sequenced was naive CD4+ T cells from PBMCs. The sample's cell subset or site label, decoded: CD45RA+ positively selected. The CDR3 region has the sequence CASSSGLALYNEQFF. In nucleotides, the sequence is TGTGCCAGCAGCTCGGGACTAGCGTTATACAATGAGCAGTTCTTC.